Detailed here is one TCR beta chain. Antigen unknown. This sample was taken from a study of cytomegalovirus exposure and HLA in healthy donors. The PCR made use of 60 Vbeta and 13 Jbeta primers. Some clones are missing from TCRdb's copy, which holds only in-frame ones; the method was immunoSEQ multiplex PCR. This sample has some 240,000 clones, with 70% to 80% found just once. Germline CDR1 is MNHEY and CDR2 is SMNVEV (reference sequence). The V and J ends lost 4 bases and 4 bases, in that order; junction bases with no gene match: 14. CDR3 length: 18 residues. Study results and limitations: The study put 150 to 200 TCR beta chains on its list as cytomegalovirus-associated.

The receptor's source is a male donor in good health and CMV-seronegative. Material: PBMCs. V usage is TRBV27 and J usage is TRBJ1-2, with 11 bases lining up with TRBD1. The CDR3 loop is CASSSNRPGTGGTYGYTF. In DNA, the CDR3 is TGTGCCAGCAGTTCGAATCGGCCCGGGACAGGGGGGACCTATGGCTACACCTTC.